Listed below are T cell receptor beta chains from one sample, sequenced in a study of cytomegalovirus exposure and HLA in healthy donors. Some clones are missing from TCRdb's copy, which holds only in-frame ones; the method was immunoSEQ multiplex PCR. The table lists approximately 52,000 clones. The sample consisted of PBMCs. The receptors were gathered from a woman between 55 and 75 years old in good health and CMV-seropositive. The CDR3 runs from the conserved cysteine through the conserved F or W. Fields, in order: V gene, D gene, J gene, clone size, CDR3 protein, CDR3 DNA. D genes are given only for firm matches. Rows may omit the clone size; those that give it use once, few, many or a size class.

TRBV11-3,TRBD1,TRBJ1-1,-,CASSLGGRGPTEAFF,TGTGCCAGCAGCTTAGGCGGCAGGGGGCCGACTGAAGCTTTCTTT
TRBV4-1,-,TRBJ1-5,-,CASSQVRTVVSQPQHF,TGCGCCAGCAGCCAAGTTCGGACAGTAGTGAGTCAGCCCCAGCATTTT
TRBV19,TRBD1,TRBJ2-7,-,CASSIPDRGVLYEQYF,TGTGCCAGTAGTATACCAGACAGGGGAGTTCTCTACGAGCAGTACTTC
TRBV25-1,-,TRBJ2-5,-,CASTEGFGDQETQYF,TGTGCCAGCACCGAAGGTTTCGGGGACCAAGAGACCCAGTACTTC
TRBV7-9,TRBD1,TRBJ2-7,-,CASSFGTGAYEQYF,TGTGCCAGCAGCTTTGGGACAGGGGCCTACGAGCAGTACTTC
TRBV9,TRBD1,TRBJ1-6,-,CASSAGQGTYNSPLHF,TGTGCCAGCAGCGCCGGACAGGGAACCTATAATTCACCCCTCCACTTT
TRBV13,-,TRBJ1-1,-,CASSFAGVGTEAFF,TGTGCCAGCAGCTTCGCAGGGGTCGGTACTGAAGCTTTCTTT
TRBV14,-,TRBJ2-2,-,CASSQDQGRPTGELFF,TGTGCCAGCAGCCAAGATCAGGGGCGGCCCACCGGGGAGCTGTTTTTT
TRBV4-1,-,TRBJ2-2,-,CASSQGSGQGSIIGELFF,TGCGCCAGCAGCCAAGGATCTGGCCAGGGGAGTATTATTGGGGAGCTGTTTTTT
TRBV15,-,TRBJ1-2,medium-sized,CATSRDTQGSYGYTF,TGTGCCACCAGCAGAGATACTCAGGGCAGCTATGGCTACACCTTC
TRBV2,TRBD2,TRBJ2-3,-,CASSEIERGNTDTQYF,TGTGCCAGCAGTGAAATAGAGCGGGGAAACACAGATACGCAGTATTTT
TRBV7-9,-,TRBJ2-7,-,CASGIRGQGGYEQYF,TGTGCCAGCGGGATAAGAGGGCAGGGAGGCTACGAGCAGTACTTC
TRBV19,-,TRBJ2-5,-,CASSITPPETQYF,TGTGCCAGTAGTATAACTCCCCCGGAGACCCAGTACTTC
TRBV19,TRBD1,TRBJ1-2,-,CASNSPGGNYGYTF,TGTGCCAGTAACTCCCCAGGGGGAAACTATGGCTACACCTTC
TRBV5-1,TRBD2,TRBJ2-7,-,CASNPIGLAGAGEQYF,TGCGCCAGCAACCCAATAGGACTAGCGGGGGCCGGGGAGCAGTACTTC
TRBV29-1,TRBD1,TRBJ2-5,-,CSVDDRVETQYF,TGCAGCGTCGATGACAGGGTCGAGACCCAGTACTTC